Sequencing of this TCR beta chain was carried out in a study of blood T cell repertoires in COVID-19. Across the study: The United States, Italy and Spain were the sources of the acute and convalescent COVID-19 samples. T cells, B-cell-depleted T cells, or PBMCs provided the cDNA or gDNA that served as material.

Per the original data handling: The assay estimated nucleated cells by amplifying reference gene primers. Using immunoSEQ multiplex PCR, the repertoire was profiled, and TCRdb retains in-frame clones only, with some absent. From that table come the V and J calls and clone size; the DNA was used to work out D and trimming. The sample holds 86,000 or so clones, 90% to 95% seen once. Germline CDR1 is MNHEY and CDR2 is SVGEGT. This CDR3 region has 14 residues. Deletions cut 0 bases from V and 6 bases from J, with 8 bases between. This TCR came from a human donor with active COVID-19. The donor label of this sample is uncertain. Sequenced: peripheral blood. This chain joins TRBV6-2 or TRBV6-3 and TRBJ2-2, with D maybe TRBD1 (6 bases). In DNA, the CDR3 is TGTGCCAGCAGTTACTCCAGGGGTTCCGGGGAGCTGTTTTTT. Translating gives CASSYSRGSGELFF.